Listed below are T cell receptor beta chains from one sample, sequenced in a study of blood T cell repertoires in COVID-19. Produced via immunoSEQ multiplex PCR; TCRdb's table is partial and in-frame only. This table holds about 470,000 clones, 87% found once. Sequencing was done on a sample of PBMCs or T cells enriched from blood (not recorded which). Receptors were obtained from a woman between 18 and 29 years old who had recovered from COVID-19. Each CDR3 is given with its conserved first and last residue. D genes are given only for firm matches. Expanded clones are given a class, and other clones once, few, many or no size at all.

. TRBJ2-2 TRBV7-3 . TGTGCCAGCAGCTTAACAGGGGGAGACACCGGGGAGCTGTTTTTT CASSLTGGDTGELFF
few TRBJ2-5 TRBV29-1 . TGCAGCGCCAGCCAGGGGGAGACCCAGTACTTC CSASQGETQYF
. TRBJ2-1 TRBV5-1 TRBD2 TGCGCCAGCAGCTTTAGAGCGGGGGCCCCCAATGAGCAGTTCTTC CASSFRAGAPNEQFF
. TRBJ1-2 TRBV3-1/TRBV3-2 . TGTGCCAGCAGCCAAGCGCGGTATGGCTACACCTTC CASSQARYGYTF
. TRBJ2-3 TRBV5-1 . TGCGCCAGCAGCTTGGAGCCCGGGGGCACAGATACGCAGTATTTT CASSLEPGGTDTQYF
. TRBJ2-2 TRBV2 . TGTGCCAGCCAAGCGACAGGGAACACCGGGGAGCTGTTTTTT CASQATGNTGELFF
. TRBJ1-5 TRBV6-5 . TGTGCCAGCAGCTCCTCACGGAGTCAGCCCCAGCATTTT CASSSSRSQPQHF
. TRBJ1-1 TRBV10-1 . TGCGCCAGCAGTGTGGACAACACATACTTATCCGGGACTGAAGCTTTCTTT CASSVDNTYLSGTEAFF
. TRBJ2-1 TRBV5-5 TRBD2 TGTGCCAGCAGCCCCTTCCAAGGACTAGGGTACAATGAGCAGTTCTTC CASSPFQGLGYNEQFF
. TRBJ1-4 TRBV24-1 TRBD1 TGTGCCACCAGAAAATCATTACAGGGGAAGGATGAAAAACTGTTTTTT CATRKSLQGKDEKLFF
. TRBJ2-7 TRBV20-1 . TGCAGTGCGTGGCAGATCGAGCAGTACTTC CSAWQIEQYF
many TRBJ1-1 TRBV2 . TGTGCCAGCAACATTCAGGGGAACACTGAAGCTTTCTTT CASNIQGNTEAFF
. TRBJ1-1 TRBV9 . TGTGCCAGCAGCGTGGGGACACTCACTGAAGCTTTCTTT CASSVGTLTEAFF
. TRBJ2-5 TRBV2 TRBD2 TGTGCCAGCACGGGGCTAGCGGGAGAGACCCAGTACTTC CASTGLAGETQYF
once TRBJ1-5 TRBV19 TRBD1 TGTGCCAGTAGTTCGGGAAGGACAGGGAATCAGCCCCAGCATTTT CASSSGRTGNQPQHF
. TRBJ1-2 TRBV7-8 TRBD1 TGTGCCAGCAGCTTAGAGGGGTCAGGGGGGAGCTATGGCTACACCTTC CASSLEGSGGSYGYTF
few TRBJ1-2 TRBV6-4 TRBD1 TGTGCCAGCCGAAGGGACAGGGGAGACTATGGCTACACCTTC CASRRDRGDYGYTF
. TRBJ1-2 TRBV30 . TGTGCCTGGAGTGATACAGGGCCCTATGGCTACACCTTC CAWSDTGPYGYTF
. TRBJ2-3 TRBV7-6 TRBD2 TGTGCCAGCAGTCCGGGGGGGCCCAGCGATACGCAGTATTTT CASSPGGPSDTQYF
. TRBJ1-2 TRBV29-1 TRBD1 TGCAGCGTCCTCCCCGGGACAGGGGGTGGCTACACCTTC CSVLPGTGGGYTF
. TRBJ1-1 TRBV19 . TGTGCCAGTAGTGGACGGGGTCTGGCTTTCTTT CASSGRGLAFF
. TRBJ2-5 TRBV6-5 TRBD2 TGTGCCACAGCAACAACTAGCGGGGGGATGGAGACCCAGTACTTC CATATTSGGMETQYF
. TRBJ2-7 TRBV6-5 TRBD1 TGTGCCAGCAGTTTCCGGGACAGGGTGAACGAGCAGTACTTC CASSFRDRVNEQYF
. TRBJ2-3 TRBV10-1 TRBD2 TGCGCCAGCAGCTACCTGACTAGCGGGGTTCCAGATACGCAGTATTTT CASSYLTSGVPDTQYF
once TRBJ2-3 TRBV5-6 TRBD2 TGTGCCAGCAGCATACTAGCGGGGGGGCCGGGAACAGATACGCAGTATTTT CASSILAGGPGTDTQYF
. TRBJ1-2 TRBV5-5 . TGTGCCAGCAGCTTTAGCGTTGGGTTCTCCTATGGCTACACCTTC CASSFSVGFSYGYTF
. TRBJ1-5 TRBV5-1 TRBD1 TGCGCCAGCAGTGAAGGGGCAGGGGGCAGGCAGCCCCAGCATTTT CASSEGAGGRQPQHF
. TRBJ2-5 TRBV9 . TGTGCCAGCAGCGGACTGCTAGAGACCCAGTACTTC CASSGLLETQYF
. TRBJ1-5 TRBV5-8 . TGTGCCAGCACTTATACAGGCGGGGGACGGCAGCCCCAGCATTTT CASTYTGGGRQPQHF
. TRBJ1-1 TRBV11-2 TRBD1 TGTGCCAGCAGCTCAAACCGGGACAGGGGAACTGAAGCTTTCTTT CASSSNRDRGTEAFF
once TRBJ2-1 TRBV7-2 . TGTGCCAGCAACTCTAATGGACTTGACAATGAGCAGTTCTTC CASNSNGLDNEQFF
. TRBJ2-7 TRBV30 . TGTGCCTGGGCGGTCGGGTGGAACTACGAGCAGTACTTC CAWAVGWNYEQYF
. TRBJ1-5 TRBV30 . TGTGCCTGGAGTGTAGCGGGAAGGGGGCCCCAGCATTTT CAWSVAGRGPQHF
. TRBJ1-4 TRBV2 TRBD1 TGTGCCAGCAGTGAGGACAGGGGGAATGAAAAACTGTTTTTT CASSEDRGNEKLFF
. TRBJ2-2 TRBV12-5 TRBD1 TGTGCTAGTGGTCCCGAGACAGGGGGCGCCGGGGAGCTGTTTTTT CASGPETGGAGELFF
. TRBJ2-3 TRBV6-5 . TGTGCCAGCAGTAGTCCGGGACTGACGCTAGATACGCAGTATTTT CASSSPGLTLDTQYF
. TRBJ2-7 TRBV5-5 TRBD1 TGTGCCAGCACCTCTGAGGTCAGGGGGTACGAGCAGTACTTC CASTSEVRGYEQYF
once TRBJ1-1 TRBV12-3/TRBV12-4 TRBD1 TGTGCCAGCATCGGACAGGACCCGCATGAAGCTTTCTTT CASIGQDPHEAFF
. TRBJ2-7 TRBV11-2 . TGTGCCAGCAGCTTATCTTCCGAGCAGTACTTC CASSLSSEQYF
once TRBJ2-1 TRBV7-8 . TGTGCCAGCAGCTTAGACAGCTCTCTTGATGAGCAGTTCTTC CASSLDSSLDEQFF
. TRBJ1-1 TRBV4-1 . TGCGCCAGCAGCCTTCCGGGACACCTGAACACTGAAGCTTTCTTT CASSLPGHLNTEAFF
. TRBJ1-2 TRBV30 . TGTGCCAGATCCTCAGGTTCGGGCTACACCTTC CARSSGSGYTF